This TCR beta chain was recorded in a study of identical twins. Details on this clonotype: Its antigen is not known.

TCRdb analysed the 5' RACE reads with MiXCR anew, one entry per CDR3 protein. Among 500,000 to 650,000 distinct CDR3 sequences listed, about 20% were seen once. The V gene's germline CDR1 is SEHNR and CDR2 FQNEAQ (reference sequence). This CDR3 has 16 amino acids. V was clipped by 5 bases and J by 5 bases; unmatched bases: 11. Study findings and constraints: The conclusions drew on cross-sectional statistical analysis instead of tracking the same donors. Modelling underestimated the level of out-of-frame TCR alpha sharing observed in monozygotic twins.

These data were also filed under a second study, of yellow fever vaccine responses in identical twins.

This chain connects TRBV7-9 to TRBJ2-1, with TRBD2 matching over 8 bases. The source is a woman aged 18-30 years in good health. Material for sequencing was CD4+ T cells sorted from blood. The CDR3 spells CASSPAGVGRDNEQFF. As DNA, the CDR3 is TGTGCCAGCAGCCCAGCGGGGGTAGGAAGAGACAATGAGCAGTTCTTC.